This TCR beta chain stems from a study of shared clonotypes between healthy human individuals. Broader study findings: The naive CD4 repertoires of a handful of donors were compared, and roughly 5% of clonotypes were shared.

Subsets obtained from CD4+ cells comprised CD45RA+ naive and CD45RA-negative memory cells. Clones were read by immunoSEQ multiplex PCR, and TCRdb kept only the in-frame ones, dropping some. This table holds around 2.1 million clones, approximately 94% found once. Comment on this clone: Its antigen is undetermined.

The receptor was isolated from a man between 18 and 35 years old in good health. The sample consisted of naive CD4+ T cells sorted from blood. The sample's subset: CD45RA+ positively selected.

The CDR3: CASSESEDRVMGTEAFF. The CDR3 DNA is TGTGCCAGCAGTGAATCGGAGGACAGGGTAATGGGCACTGAAGCTTTCTTT. The chain is built from TRBV2 and TRBJ1-1; 8 bases are a match to TRBD1. This CDR3 is 17 amino acids long. CDR1 is SNHLY, CDR2 FYNNEI, per germline. V lost 2 bases, J lost 4 bases, and 12 bases stayed unmatched.